Listed here are 29 T cell receptor beta chains from one sample, sequenced in a study of beta chain features in type 1 diabetes. Sequencing targeted expressed TCRB transcripts, as all isolated RNA had been reverse transcribed. TCRdb's table, derived via immunoSEQ multiplex PCR, lists solely in-frame clones and lacks some. The sample has around 180,000 clones; 7.8% are singletons. The study, taken as a whole, reports: A moderate, significant TCRB CDR3 shortening appeared in type 1 diabetes across four CD4+ subsets.

For these receptors, no antigen is known. Sample: central memory CD4+ T cells from blood. The receptors stem from a woman in her 40s with type 1 diabetes.

The rearrangement links TRBV28 to TRBJ2-7; 7 bases agree with TRBD2. Germline V lookup: CDR1 MDHEN, CDR2 SYDVKM. The CDR3 sequence is 13 residues long. V shed 7 bases, J shed 1 base, and the junction held 4 bases outside the gene matches. The CDR3 loop is CASTGGLSYEQYF. The CDR3, as DNA: TGTGCCAGCACCGGGGGGTTATCCTACGAGCAGTACTTC.

The rearrangement joins TRBV7-2 to TRBJ1-6, with 9 bases aligning to TRBD1. This CDR3 has 15 amino acids. The V gene end was trimmed by 5 bases and the J gene end by 7 bases; junction bases not matched to a gene: 6. Germline CDR1 reads SGHTA; CDR2 reads FQGNSA. CDR3 coding DNA: TGTGCCAGCAGCCAACAGGGGGCAGGAAATTCACCCCTCCACTTT. Amino acids: CASSQQGAGNSPLHF.

The chain employs TRBV7-9 and TRBJ1-1, with TRBD1 matching 8 bases. With 6 bases clipped from V and 3 bases from J, the junction kept 6 bases outside the gene matches. This CDR3 spans 14 amino acids. Germline assignment: CDR1 SEHNR and CDR2 FQNEAQ (reference sequence). The CDR3 DNA is TGTGCCAGCAGAGGGTCAGGGGGCGACACTGAAGCTTTCTTT. Encoded protein: CASRGSGGDTEAFF. The complete variable domain, with remaining parts taken from reference TRBV7-9 and TRBJ1-1, reads DTGVSQNPRHKITKRGQNVTFRCDPISEHNRLYWYRQTLGQGPEFLTYFQNEAQLEKSRLLSDRFSAERPKGSFSTLEIQRTEQGDSAMYLCASRGSGGDTEAFFGQGTRLTVV.

The V and J genes are TRBV28 and TRBJ2-7, with 7 nucleotides matching TRBD2. The junction had 5 bases not matched to a gene; V was cut back by 9 bases and J by 0 bases. The CDR3 sequence is 13 residues long. Germline CDR1 reads MDHEN; CDR2 reads SYDVKM. The CDR3: CASCGSLSYEQYF. CDR3 sequence (DNA): TGTGCCAGTTGCGGGAGTCTCTCCTACGAGCAGTACTTC.

The chain couples TRBV19 to TRBJ1-1, with TRBD1 identical over 7 bases. V was pared by 7 bases and J by 0 bases, with 5 bases of the junction left unmatched. CDR3 length: 14 amino acids. Germline CDR1 and CDR2: LNHDA and SQIVND (reference sequence). CDR3 amino acids: CASTNRGMNTEAFF. DNA for the CDR3: TGTGCCAGTACGAACAGGGGCATGAACACTGAAGCTTTCTTT.

The genes are TRBV9 and TRBJ1-2; 8 bases line up with TRBD1. The CDR3 is made up of 14 amino acids. Trimming cost V 2 bases and J 6 bases; bases outside gene matches: 6. Germline V CDR1 and CDR2: SGDLS, YYNGEE. CDR3 DNA sequence: TGTGCCAGCAGCGTGACAGGGGTAAGGGATGGCTACACCTTC. Protein sequence: CASSVTGVRDGYTF.

The chain couples TRBV2 to TRBJ2-7, with D possibly being TRBD1 (6 bases). The CDR3 has 13 amino acids. Trimming stripped 1 base from V and 3 bases from J, with 7 bases between. Germline loops: CDR1 SNHLY, CDR2 FYNNEI. Here the CDR3 reads CASSEDRDYEQYF. CDR3 sequence (DNA): TGTGCCAGCAGTGAAGACAGGGACTACGAGCAGTACTTC.

The gene calls are TRBV19 and TRBJ2-1, with D possibly being TRBD1 (6 bases). The CDR3 totals 16 residues. Between the trimmed V and J ends, which lost 6 bases and 4 bases, there was a span of 19 bases. Per germline, CDR1 LNHDA and CDR2 SQIVND (reference sequence). The CDR3 sequence is CASRTGRTGIYNEQFF. For the CDR3, the DNA is TGTGCCAGTAGGACGGGCCGAACAGGGATATACAATGAGCAGTTCTTC.

This clone was recorded once. The chain links TRBV9 to TRBJ2-3, with a weak D call TRBD1 (5 bases). CDR1 and CDR2 from the germline V gene are SGDLS and YYNGEE. V was trimmed by 3 bases and J by 3 bases, leaving 11 bases between them. This CDR3 has 14 residues. CDR3 nucleotides: TGTGCCAGCAGCGAGGGGTTTGGGACAGATACGCAGTATTTT. Protein sequence: CASSEGFGTDTQYF.

This clone was detected only a few times. The chain carries TRBV7-9 and TRBJ2-4, with no clear D. Trimming removed 0 bases at V and 8 bases at J, with 8 bases between. Per germline, CDR1 SEHNR and CDR2 FQNEAQ (reference sequence). This CDR3 is built from 13 residues. CDR3 amino acids: CASSLAEYDIQYF. The CDR3 bases are TGTGCCAGCAGCTTAGCGGAGTATGACATTCAGTACTTC. The full variable domain, with the rest looked up from reference TRBV7-9 and TRBJ2-4, is DTGVSQNPRHKITKRGQNVTFRCDPISEHNRLYWYRQTLGQGPEFLTYFQNEAQLEKSRLLSDRFSAERPKGSFSTLEIQRTEQGDSAMYLCASSLAEYDIQYFGAGTRLSVL.

This clone was seen only a few times. V and J are TRBV4-3 and TRBJ2-6; the match to TRBD1 covers 10 bases. The CDR3 spans 19 residues. V trimming: 2 bases; J trimming: 0 bases; junction bases outside the gene matches: 7. Germline loops: CDR1 LGHNA, CDR2 YSLEER. This chain's CDR3 is CASSQRTGQGGSGANVLTF. The CDR3 DNA sequence: TGCGCCAGCAGCCAAAGGACTGGACAGGGGGGCTCTGGGGCCAACGTCCTGACTTTC.

This clone was counted between two and nine times. This rearrangement joins TRBV7-3 to TRBJ2-5; D may be TRBD1 (6 bases). Per the germline V gene, CDR1 is SGHTA and CDR2 is FQGTGA. The CDR3 sequence is 13 residues long. Trimming pared 3 bases from V and 14 bases from J, leaving 19 bases between. CDR3 in DNA: TGTGCCAGCAGCTTCTCTCCGGGACAAGGGATTTACTTC. It is translated as CASSFSPGQGIYF.

This clone was detected only a few times. V and J are TRBV4-3 and TRBJ2-2, with D perhaps matching TRBD1 (6 bases). The V gene lost 4 bases and the J gene lost 3 bases, with 12 bases spanning the gap. Germline-derived CDR1 and CDR2 are LGHNA and YSLEER. CDR3 length equals 15 residues. The CDR3 DNA is TGCGCCAGCAGCCTTACACAGGGCTACACCGGGGAGCTGTTTTTT. This translates into CASSLTQGYTGELFF.

V and J are TRBV6-1 and TRBJ1-1; 7 bases agree with TRBD1. With V trimmed by 4 bases and J by 3 bases, 2 bases remained unmatched. This CDR3 spans 13 amino acids. CDR1 is MNHNS and CDR2 is SASEGT in the germline V gene. CDR3 nucleotide sequence: TGTGCCAGCAGTGGAGGGGGCGACACTGAAGCTTTCTTT. This gives the protein CASSGGGDTEAFF.

The chain couples TRBV7-8 to TRBJ2-1; 8 nucleotides align to TRBD2. The germline CDR1 and CDR2 sequences are SGHVS and FQNEAQ. The CDR3 covers 15 residues. The trim removed 1 base at V and 4 bases at J, leaving 3 bases unmatched. The CDR3 loop is CASSLELAAYNEQFF. As DNA, the CDR3 is TGTGCCAGCAGCTTAGAACTAGCGGCGTACAATGAGCAGTTCTTC. The variable domain in full, with the rest retrieved from reference TRBV7-8 and TRBJ2-1, is GAGVSQSPRYKVAKRGQDVALRCDPISGHVSLFWYQQALGQGPEFLTYFQNEAQLDKSGLPSDRFFAERPEGSVSTLKIQRTQQEDSAVYLCASSLELAAYNEQFFGPGTRLTVL.

V is TRBV2 and J is TRBJ1-1, with D possibly being TRBD1 (5 bases). The CDR3 has 14 residues. The V end was cut by 7 bases, the J end by 1 base, with 13 bases between. CDR1 is SNHLY and CDR2 is FYNNEI in the germline V gene. The CDR3 is CASTRTNPNTEAFF. CDR3 nucleotides: TGTGCCAGCACCCGGACAAACCCGAACACTGAAGCTTTCTTT.

This clone was observed a handful of times. The chain carries TRBV29-1 and TRBJ2-7; D possibly corresponds to TRBD2 (6 bases). Germline V gene data show CDR1 as SQVTM and CDR2 as ANQGSEA. The CDR3 contains 15 residues. The V end was cut by 3 bases, the J end by 1 base, with 16 bases between. This CDR3 reads CSVEGLSGRSYEQYF. CDR3 nucleotides: TGCAGCGTTGAGGGACTGTCGGGGCGGTCCTACGAGCAGTACTTC.

V and J are TRBV5-4 and TRBJ1-1, with 7 bases that match TRBD1. The CDR3 totals 16 residues. Germline CDR1 reads SGHNT; CDR2 reads YYREEE (reference sequence). J was trimmed by 1 base and V by 0 bases; bases with no gene match: 6. This CDR3 is CASSLVLGTANTEAFF. The DNA for the CDR3 is TGTGCCAGCAGCTTGGTATTGGGGACAGCGAACACTGAAGCTTTCTTT.

This clone was seen more than once but under ten times. V usage is TRBV4-2 and J usage is TRBJ2-7; D is perhaps TRBD1 (5 bases). The CDR3 is 17 residues long. The V gene lost 0 bases and the J gene lost 2 bases, with 17 bases spanning the gap. Germline V gives CDR1 LGHNA, CDR2 YNFKEQ. DNA of the CDR3: TGTGCCAGCAGCCAAGAGCAGGGTCCCGTCCAAGCCTACGAGCAGTACTTC. Encoded protein: CASSQEQGPVQAYEQYF.

This clone has a count of ten or more. The chain links TRBV4-1 to TRBJ2-5; 12 bases are shared with TRBD2. Germline values: CDR1 MGHRA, CDR2 YSYEKL. The length of the CDR3 is 17 residues. With V trimmed by 0 bases and J by 5 bases, 7 bases remained unmatched. The CDR3 here is CASSQDRSLAGGETQYF. CDR3 DNA sequence: TGCGCCAGCAGCCAAGATCGGAGCCTAGCGGGGGGGGAGACCCAGTACTTC.

There are a few counts of this clone. The chain combines TRBV9 with TRBJ1-6; TRBD1 matches at 7 bases. The CDR3 consists of 15 residues. V was clipped by 2 bases and J by 7 bases; unmatched bases: 6. The germline V gene has CDR1 SGDLS and CDR2 YYNGEE. Here the CDR3 reads CASSVTGTANSPLHF. CDR3 bases: TGTGCCAGCAGCGTCACCGGGACAGCGAATTCACCCCTCCACTTT.

This clone has more than one count but fewer than ten. This chain joins TRBV29-1 and TRBJ2-3; D is ambiguous. The CDR3 length is 14 residues. Germline V gene lookup returns CDR1 SQVTM and CDR2 ANQGSEA. V lost 3 bases and J 0 bases, leaving 10 bases between the germline ends. CDR3 DNA: TGCAGCGTTGAGGCAGGTTCTAGCACAGATACGCAGTATTTT. This sequence encodes CSVEAGSSTDTQYF.

The chain has TRBV18 and TRBJ1-5, with D unresolved. V gave up 6 bases and J gave up 3 bases, with 15 bases separating them. The CDR3 covers 15 residues. The germline gives CDR1 KGHSH, CDR2 LQKENI. The CDR3 coding sequence is TGTGCCAGCTCCCCCAACGAGGGTTACAATCAGCCCCAGCATTTT. It specifies CASSPNEGYNQPQHF.

The CDR3 reads CASHSFFSGNTIYF. CDR3 bases: TGTGCCAGCCATAGTTTCTTCTCTGGAAACACCATATATTTT. The V call is TRBV2, the J call TRBJ1-3; no reliable D call. This CDR3 spans 14 amino acids. With 8 bases removed from V and 0 bases from J, the gap between germline ends came to 11 bases. CDR1 and CDR2 from the germline V gene are SNHLY and FYNNEI.

This chain links TRBV27 with TRBJ2-2, with D perhaps TRBD1 (5 bases). From germline, CDR1 is MNHEY and CDR2 SMNVEV (reference sequence). The germline V and J ends were trimmed by 2 bases and 7 bases, with 14 bases remaining between them. The CDR3 sequence is 15 residues long. Written as DNA, the CDR3 is TGTGCCAGCAGTTTAGTAGGGGCAAATAGCGGGGAGCTGTTTTTT. The encoded protein is CASSLVGANSGELFF.

The CDR3 coding sequence is TGCAGCCATGGGGGGGTGAACACTGAAGCTTTCTTT. This translates into CSHGGVNTEAFF. The chain recombines TRBV29-1 with TRBJ1-1, with D tentatively TRBD1 (5 bases). Germline CDR1 reads SQVTM; CDR2 reads ANQGSEA. The CDR3 runs to 12 residues. Trimming took off 8 bases at V and 0 bases at J, with 10 bases between the two ends.

This sequence joins TRBV9 and TRBJ1-6, with 8 bases identical to TRBD1. Trimming removed 3 bases from V and 11 bases from J; junction bases left unmatched: 10. This CDR3 has 15 residues. Germline V CDR1 and CDR2: SGDLS, YYNGEE. For the CDR3, the DNA is TGTGCCAGCAGCGCCCTCCAGGGACAGGCCGCACCCCTCCACTTT. Translating gives CASSALQGQAAPLHF.

The chain combines TRBV7-2 with TRBJ1-1; no firm D call. The V gene's germline CDR1 is SGHTA and CDR2 FQGNSA. The V gene lost 0 bases and the J gene lost 11 bases, with 10 bases spanning the gap. This CDR3 has 12 residues. The CDR3 DNA follows: TGTGCCAGCAGCTTAGCGGAGGGATCGGCTTTCTTT. It yields the protein CASSLAEGSAFF.

The chain combines TRBV4-3 with TRBJ1-1, with 7 bases matching TRBD1. The CDR3 has 17 amino acids. Unmatched junction bases numbered 8, after V lost 1 base and J lost 0 bases. Germline-derived CDR1 and CDR2 are LGHNA and YSLEER. CDR3: CASSQAGSTGMNTEAFF. The CDR3 nucleotides read TGCGCCAGCAGCCAAGCTGGATCGACAGGGATGAACACTGAAGCTTTCTTT.